This T cell receptor (beta chain) was captured in a study of glioma-infiltrating T cells. This CDR3 contains 19 residues. The V gene end was trimmed by 7 bases and the J gene end by 1 base; junction bases not matched to a gene: 16. From germline, CDR1 is MNHNS and CDR2 SASEGT. Notes on the study in general: Signature shared blood CDR3 motifs were enriched in low-divergence and depleted in high-divergence patients.

The iRepertoire nested amplicon-rescue multiplex PCR amplified TCR alpha and beta CDR3s from RNA. TCRdb reanalysed the multiplex PCR reads using MiXCR and keeps one entry per CDR3 protein. The repertoire has around 350,000 distinct CDR3 sequences, roughly two fifths of them found once; the top ten carry approximately 12%. With respect to this clonotype: Its antigen is not known.

Sequencing was performed on glioma tissue, nonneoplastic brain tissue, or PBMCs (not recorded which). The receptor comes from a human donor with low-grade glioma or glioblastoma, undergoing nonglioma brain surgery, or in good health (not recorded which). The V and J genes are TRBV6-1 and TRBJ2-7; TRBD2 aligns across 13 bases. The CDR3 loop is CASTNLAPGGLAGSYEQYF. For the CDR3, the DNA is TGTGCCAGCACCAACCTAGCACCTGGGGGACTAGCGGGATCCTACGAGCAGTACTTC.